This T cell receptor beta chain originates from a study of cytomegalovirus exposure and HLA in healthy donors (dated by TCRdb to the late 2010s). Regarding the research as a whole: An earlier analysis of roughly 570 of the donors reported about 300 Gb of sequence data and 117 million unique TCR beta sequences obtained from some 170 million T cells. The number of donors typed differed by locus, with about 629-640 for A, B, C, DRB1 and DQB1, 522 for DQA1, 600 to 610 for DPA1, and some 450 for DPB1. Across some 400 genotyped donors of the cohort, an average of approximately 220,000 unique TCR beta nucleotide sequences per donor were sequenced, and roughly 18% of those sequences were non-productive. Donor age, sex, ethnicity and CMV serostatus were compiled together with the repertoire data. In a later analysis, previously published TCR beta repertoires from 600 to 850 donors were re-analyzed and high-resolution HLA genotyping was added so that TCR occurrence patterns could be studied. Both class I and class II loci were covered by HLA typing, at four-digit resolution. The study used immunosequencing to profile the T cell repertoires of 600 to 850 subjects and linked those repertoires to cytomegalovirus serostatus. Rather than using new phenotypic data, the later analysis identified candidate immune exposures from TCR beta sequences and from how often those sequences occurred across donors. The study aimed to test whether cataloging public T cell receptors could reveal signatures of past pathogen exposure. Because of strong linkage in the cohort, five DR-DQ haplotypes were treated as single units for association and clustering. In a later genetic analysis, genome-wide SNP genotypes for about three fifths of the 666 donors were used, and that subset was treated as a discovery cohort. To decide whether each TCR beta V gene segment behaved as functional or pseudogenic, an earlier analysis of some 600 of the donors relied on high-throughput TCR beta sequencing. Of the 300 to 500 genotyped donors, 75% to 85% were placed in the genetic ancestry cluster associated with self-reported Caucasian donors. Roughly 300 gigabases of sequencing data and around 90 million unique TCR sequences made up an early release that covered some 640 HLA-typed donors. Every repertoire in the discovery cohort had been generated on one and the same sequencing platform. The study combined high-throughput TCR immunosequencing, statistical association of individual TCRs with disease status, and machine learning to predict cytomegalovirus infection status. A separate validation cohort of about 110 different subjects was used in addition to the approximately 610-subject first cohort.

Trimming leaves V shorter by 3 bases and J shorter by 3 bases, with the junction holding 3 bases beyond the gene matches. Spanning cysteine to phenylalanine, the CDR3 consists of 14 amino acids. CDR3 DNA is the only sequence kept; it has 42 bases, read in frame from the first base. CDR1 MNHEY and CDR2 SMNVEV were looked up in the germline V gene (reference sequence). In total, roughly 670 healthy bone marrow donors made up the cohort. All cohort members were sampled while nominally healthy, although unrecorded immune exposures were likely present. The donor tested CMV seropositive and was one of the 289 seropositive cohort members. A peripheral blood sample was provided by each donor, and peripheral blood mononuclear cells were used for TCR beta sequencing. Genomic DNA was extracted from the blood cell samples with the Qiagen DNeasy Blood Extraction Kit. This clone occurred once. It lacks a known antigen. There are no base qualities to consult, and no much larger clone falls within one base.

What the authors observed across the whole study: A later analysis found that TCR association rates varied across HLA loci, with DRB1 alleles showing the most associated TCRs and HLA-C alleles the fewest. A later analysis associated 16,951 TCR beta sequences with specific HLA alleles at a false discovery rate of 0.05. According to a later analysis, most CMV-associated TCR beta chains appeared to be HLA-restricted, and the HLA associations seemed to be driven largely by CMV exposure. This cohort had only TCR beta chains sequenced, and the lack of alpha or paired-chain data limited which features could be detected. Some IMGT-functional V segments, including TRBV6-2 and TRBV6-3, could not be told apart with the 87-base-pair reads, so those segments were excluded. Compared with equally common non-associated chains, HLA-associated TCR beta chains in a later analysis were more clonally expanded and had lower generation probabilities. Because counts were too low, approximately 15 rarely observed V segments, including chromosome 9 orphons, were excluded from the earlier analysis of 587 of the donors. A later genetic analysis associated a missense DCLRE1C variant with V-gene and J-gene trimming of TCR beta chains, and an independent cohort replicated the association. Broadly in line with IMGT annotations, most TCR beta V segments showed up in productive rearrangements about 87% or about 30% of the time in an earlier analysis of under 700 of the donors. In vitro tests confirmed that a few of the cytomegalovirus-associated TCR beta chains recognize cytomegalovirus antigens. In a later analysis, several top co-occurrence clusters were reported to appear linked to parvovirus B19, influenza, CMV and Epstein-Barr virus. The authors suggested that the approach could potentially be generalized to other disease states and immunological phenotypes. The presence/absence analyses assumed that sequencing depth was roughly uniform across donors, and that assumption may not be true. The only immune exposure information available for the cohort was CMV serostatus. The study gave a list of some 150 TCR beta chains associated with cytomegalovirus. Linkage disequilibrium might explain the correlated functional status among segregating V segments, but an unknown experimental factor could not be excluded. Across donors, most TCR sequences were observed very rarely, whereas some public TCRs were present in many individuals. Assigning TCR associations to individual alleles was difficult when HLA alleles, especially DR and DQ, strongly co-occurred. A further reported finding was that TCR beta sequences accurately predicted the HLA-A and HLA-B alleles for most subjects in the first cohort. In a later genetic analysis, fewer N-insertions in productive TCRs were reported among donors in an Asian-associated ancestry cluster than the 666-donor mean. A cluster of highly shared sequence variants was judged likely to be a technical artifact of the sequencing pipeline. Because some donors lacked HLA typing at each locus, the association tests relied only on the typed subset. The classifier was reported to diagnose cytomegalovirus status with high specificity and sensitivity in both the original cohort and the validation cohort.

The library came from the immunoSEQ multiplex PCR assay. A mixture of 60 forward primers for TCR Vbeta segments and 13 reverse primers for TCR Jbeta segments was used in the multiplex PCR. A multiplex PCR assay on genomic DNA amplified the CDR3 region of rearranged TCR beta genes. The Illumina HiSeq System was used to sequence the amplified TCR beta libraries as 87-base-pair reads. As for the original processing: A later analysis tallied 75 million to 95 million unique TCR beta chains across the roughly 610 repertoires, and around 10 million of those chains were shared by two or more donors. A nearest-neighbor algorithm error-corrected the raw reads and collapsed the reads into unique sequences, merging closely related sequences to remove PCR and sequencing errors. CDR3 sequences were aligned to IMGT reference sequences to assign V, D and J gene segments. For a sequence to be retained, a match of at least six nucleotides to both a V gene segment and a J gene segment was required. A rearrangement was called productive if the CDR3 had no stop codons and remained in frame with V and J, and every other rearrangement was called non-productive. Following IMGT convention, CDR3 was defined as the stretch from the second conserved V-encoded cysteine up to the conserved J-encoded phenylalanine. The earlier analysis of 450 to 750 of the donors excluded any sequence lacking an unambiguous match to a single V gene segment. An earlier analysis of 500 to 700 of the donors classified V segments as functional when productive rearrangements were above 56.7% and as segregating when the standard deviation between donors was above 5%. A statistical classification framework was built to diagnose cytomegalovirus status from the catalog of TCR beta chain sequences. A later analysis assigned V and J genes by comparing TCR nucleotide sequences with IMGT/GENE-DB human TR gene sequences. Using the TCRdist pipeline, a later analysis assigned CDR3 sequences along with most-parsimonious VDJ recombination scenarios. In a later analysis, every TCR beta chain was defined by the combination of its CDR3 amino acid sequence and its V-gene family, and reads without a unique V-gene family were dropped. To address suspected cross-contamination and a sequencing artifact, a later analysis removed 592 highly shared, low-generation-probability nucleotide sequences. In a later analysis, a clonal expansion index for each public chain was calculated from normalized within-repertoire ranks of inferred template counts. Generation probabilities in a later analysis came from a VDJ recombination model fitted to out-of-frame rearrangements, and those results were checked against IGoR. In a later analysis, TCR-TCR, TCR-HLA and TCR-CMV co-occurrence was scored with hypergeometric tests, and a repertoire-size bias correction was applied to TCR pairs. A later analysis estimated false discovery rates by permuting HLA or CMV assignments 20 times. A later analysis grouped co-occurring TCRs with DBSCAN, adding TCRdist sequence similarity when clustering within HLA-allele-positive subsets. Co-occurrence clustering excluded repertoires with fewer than 30,000 or more than 120,000 public chains, plus five with anomalous nucleotide sharing. Held by TCRdb, this immuneACCESS table contains in-frame sequences only and omits some clones. Under half of the omission traces to an unresolved V gene where checked; the cause of the rest is unknown. That table gives V, J and clone size, and the DNA gave D and trimming. The sample table records more than 150,000 clones; around 85% of these occur just once. The top ten clones comprise roughly 8.8% of the sample.

Sequenced material: PBMCs. The clonotype originates from a man aged 18 to 30 in good health and CMV-seropositive. The chain is assembled from TRBV27 and TRBJ2-7; 9 bases in between match TRBD1. The CDR3 protein is CASSFTGGFYEQYF. The nucleotide sequence is TGTGCCAGCAGTTTCACAGGGGGCTTCTACGAGCAGTACTTC.